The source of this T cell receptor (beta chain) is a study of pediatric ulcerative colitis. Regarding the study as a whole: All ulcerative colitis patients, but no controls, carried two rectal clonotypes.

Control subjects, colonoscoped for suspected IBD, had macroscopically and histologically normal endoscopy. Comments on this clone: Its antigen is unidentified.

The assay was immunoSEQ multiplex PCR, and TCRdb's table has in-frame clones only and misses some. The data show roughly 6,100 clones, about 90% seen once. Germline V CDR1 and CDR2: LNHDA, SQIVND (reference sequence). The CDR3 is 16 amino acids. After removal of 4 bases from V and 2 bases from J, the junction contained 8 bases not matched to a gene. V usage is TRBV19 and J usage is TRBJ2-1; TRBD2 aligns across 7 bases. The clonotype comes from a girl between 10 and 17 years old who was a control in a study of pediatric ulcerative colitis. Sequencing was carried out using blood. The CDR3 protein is CASSTGGRGPYNEQFF. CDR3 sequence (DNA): TGTGCCAGTAGTACCGGGGGGAGGGGCCCCTACAATGAGCAGTTCTTC.